The 11 T cell receptor beta chains listed next were all sequenced from one sample in a study of OX40 agonist ivuxolimab in advanced cancers. TCRdb keeps only in-frame clones here, not all; method: immunoSEQ multiplex PCR. The sample has 67,000 or so clones, roughly 90% seen once. The starting material was CD4+ or CD8+ T cells sorted from blood, obtained in a trial of the OX40 agonist ivuxolimab. These TCRs come from an adult with an advanced solid tumor such as melanoma, head and neck, liver or kidney cancer.

This clone is a singleton in its sample. This chain links TRBV14 with TRBJ2-5; TRBD1 is a possible D gene (5 bases). The end of the DNA aligns better with TRBJ2-7, so the J call may be wrong. The CDR3 contains 16 residues. Germline V gene data show CDR1 as SGHDN and CDR2 as FVKESK. The CDR3 region has the DNA TGTGCCAGCAGCCAATTAGGGGCGGACGGATCCTACGAGCAGTACTTC. This sequence encodes CASSQLGADGSYEQYF.

The V gene is TRBV9, the J gene TRBJ2-3; possible D gene TRBD1, 5 bases. The CDR3 extends over 14 amino acids. V was cut by 7 bases and J by 0 bases, with 12 bases left in between. Germline V gives CDR1 SGDLS, CDR2 YYNGEE. The CDR3 coding sequence is TGTGCCAGCGCCCGTGGGGCCAGCACAGATACGCAGTATTTT. Translated, it gives CASARGASTDTQYF.

The chain couples TRBV19 to TRBJ1-2; 8 bases align to TRBD1. Germline assignment: CDR1 LNHDA and CDR2 SQIVND (reference sequence). Germline trimming cut 0 bases from V and 4 bases from J; bases unmatched to any gene: 7. The CDR3 is 16 amino acids. CDR3 sequence reads: CASSIDSTGVGYGYTF. The CDR3, as DNA: TGTGCCAGTAGTATAGACTCGACAGGGGTCGGCTATGGCTACACCTTC.

CDR3 DNA sequence: TGTGCCAGCAGTTTAGCCGGGGCACAGATGAGAAACACCATATATTTT. This encodes CASSLAGAQMRNTIYF. This chain joins TRBV28 and TRBJ1-3; a weak D match, TRBD1 (5 bases). Trimming cost V 2 bases and J 5 bases, with 16 bases left between them. Looked up from germline, CDR1 is MDHEN and CDR2 is SYDVKM. The CDR3 spans 16 residues.

The chain recombines TRBV11-2 with TRBJ2-2; tentatively, D is TRBD1 or TRBD2 (5 bases each). V was trimmed by 4 bases and J by 3 bases, leaving 15 bases between them. CDR1 and CDR2 (germline): SGHAT, FQNNGV. The CDR3 is made up of 16 amino acids. CDR3 bases: TGTGCCAGCAGCTCCCCAGACGGGGCTTACACCGGGGAGCTGTTTTTT. Protein sequence: CASSSPDGAYTGELFF.

The J gene is TRBJ1-1, the V gene TRBV7-3; D gene ambiguous. The CDR3 is made up of 14 amino acids. Germline V gives CDR1 SGHTA, CDR2 FQGTGA. V gave up 3 bases and J gave up 5 bases, with 13 bases separating them. CDR3 in DNA: TGTGCCAGCAGCTTGGCAGGAGTAGAAACTGAAGCTTTCTTT. Protein product: CASSLAGVETEAFF.

The rearrangement joins TRBV5-1 to TRBJ2-6, with D tentatively TRBD1 (5 bases). Trimming removed 5 bases at V and 4 bases at J, with 10 bases between. The CDR3 runs to 14 residues. The V gene's germline CDR1 is SGHRS and CDR2 YFSETQ. The CDR3 DNA is TGCGCCAGCAGAGGGGATCCCGGGGCCAACGTCCTGACTTTC. It is translated as CASRGDPGANVLTF.

The chain uses TRBV6-5 and TRBJ2-2; D could derive from TRBD1 or TRBD2 (5 bases each). This CDR3 region has 15 residues. V lost 0 bases and J 4 bases, leaving 9 bases between the germline ends. CDR1 and CDR2 (germline): MNHEY, SVGAGI. This chain's CDR3 is CASSYSWGSTGELFF. CDR3 in DNA: TGTGCCAGCAGTTACTCGTGGGGGAGCACCGGGGAGCTGTTTTTT.

The chain carries TRBV9 and TRBJ1-5, with D possibly being TRBD1 (5 bases). The V end lost 3 bases, the J end lost 5 bases, and 15 bases lay between the germline ends. Germline CDR1 and CDR2: SGDLS and YYNGEE. The CDR3 consists of 15 residues. The CDR3 spells CASSGDLGQDQPQHF. Here the CDR3 DNA reads TGTGCCAGCAGCGGTGATCTGGGGCAGGATCAGCCCCAGCATTTT.

The chain employs TRBV10-3 and TRBJ1-2; 7 bases match TRBD1. Germline CDR1 is ENHRY and CDR2 is SYGVKD. The junction had 7 bases not matched to a gene; V was cut back by 6 bases and J by 6 bases. The CDR3 has 13 residues. The CDR3 bases are TGTGCCATCAGACTTACAGGGGACGATGGCTACACCTTC. Translated, it gives CAIRLTGDDGYTF.

The J gene is TRBJ2-6, the V gene TRBV6-5; D possibly corresponds to TRBD2 (5 bases). This CDR3 contains 13 residues. Germline loops: CDR1 MNHEY, CDR2 SVGAGI. Deletions cut 8 bases from V and 4 bases from J, with 9 bases between. The CDR3 bases are TGTGCCAGCCTCAGAGGGGGGGCCAACGTCCTGACTTTC. The encoded protein is CASLRGGANVLTF.